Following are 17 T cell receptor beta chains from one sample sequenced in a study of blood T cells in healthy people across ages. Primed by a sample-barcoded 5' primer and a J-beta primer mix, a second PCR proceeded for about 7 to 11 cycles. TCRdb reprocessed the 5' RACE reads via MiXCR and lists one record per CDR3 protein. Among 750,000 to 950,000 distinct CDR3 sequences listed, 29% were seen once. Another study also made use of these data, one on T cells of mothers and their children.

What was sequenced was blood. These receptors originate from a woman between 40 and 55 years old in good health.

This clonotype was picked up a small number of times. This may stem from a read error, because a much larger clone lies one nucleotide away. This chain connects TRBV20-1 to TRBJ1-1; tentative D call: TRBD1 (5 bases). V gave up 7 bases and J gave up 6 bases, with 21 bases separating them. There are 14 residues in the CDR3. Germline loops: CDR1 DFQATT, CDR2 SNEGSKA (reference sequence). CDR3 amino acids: CSVGEVRGCPEAFF. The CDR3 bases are TGCAGTGTGGGAGAGGTCCGGGGCTGCCCTGAAGCTTTCTTT.

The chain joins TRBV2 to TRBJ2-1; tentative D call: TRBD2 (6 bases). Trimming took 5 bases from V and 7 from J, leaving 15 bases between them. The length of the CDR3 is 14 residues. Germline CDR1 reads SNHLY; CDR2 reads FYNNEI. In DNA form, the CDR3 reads TGTGCCAGCAGTCCCCCGGGACTCGGAAATGAGCAGTTCTTC. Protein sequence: CASSPPGLGNEQFF. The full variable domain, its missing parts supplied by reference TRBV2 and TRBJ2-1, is EPEVTQTPSHQVTQMGQEVILRCVPISNHLYFYWYRQILGQKVEFLVSFYNNEISEKSEIFDDQFSVERPDGSNFTLKIRSTKLEDSAMYFCASSPPGLGNEQFFGPGTRLTVL.

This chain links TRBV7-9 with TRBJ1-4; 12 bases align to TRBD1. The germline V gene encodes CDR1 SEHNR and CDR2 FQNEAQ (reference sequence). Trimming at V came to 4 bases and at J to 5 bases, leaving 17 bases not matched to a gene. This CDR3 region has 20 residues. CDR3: CASSSNSGTGGLGGNEKLFF. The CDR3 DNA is TGTGCCAGCAGCTCTAACTCCGGGACAGGGGGCCTGGGGGGAAATGAAAAACTGTTTTTT.

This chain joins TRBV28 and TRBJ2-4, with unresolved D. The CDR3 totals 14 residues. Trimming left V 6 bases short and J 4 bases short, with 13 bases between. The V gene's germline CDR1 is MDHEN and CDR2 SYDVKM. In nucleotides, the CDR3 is TGTGCCAGCAGCCTCCCGGAAGCTAAAAACATTCAGTACTTC. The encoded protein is CASSLPEAKNIQYF.

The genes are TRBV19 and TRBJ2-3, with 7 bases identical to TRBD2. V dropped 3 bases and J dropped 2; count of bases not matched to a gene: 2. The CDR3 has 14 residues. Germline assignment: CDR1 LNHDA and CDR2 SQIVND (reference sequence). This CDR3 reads CASSMGTTTDTQYF. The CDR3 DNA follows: TGTGCCAGTAGTATGGGGACTACCACAGATACGCAGTATTTT.

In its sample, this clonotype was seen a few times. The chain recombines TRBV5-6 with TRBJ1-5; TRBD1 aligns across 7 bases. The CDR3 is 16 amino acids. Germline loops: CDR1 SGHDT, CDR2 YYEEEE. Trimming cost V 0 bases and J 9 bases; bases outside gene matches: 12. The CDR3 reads CASSLGQGSQGAPQHF. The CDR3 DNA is TGTGCCAGCAGCTTGGGACAGGGCTCACAAGGGGCGCCCCAGCATTTT.

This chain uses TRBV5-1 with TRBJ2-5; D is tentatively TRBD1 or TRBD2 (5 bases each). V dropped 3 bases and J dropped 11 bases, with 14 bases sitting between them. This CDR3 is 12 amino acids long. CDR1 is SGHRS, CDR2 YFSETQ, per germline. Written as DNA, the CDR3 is TGCGCCAGCAGCTGGGGGTCTCGAGAGCAGTACTTC. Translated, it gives CASSWGSREQYF.

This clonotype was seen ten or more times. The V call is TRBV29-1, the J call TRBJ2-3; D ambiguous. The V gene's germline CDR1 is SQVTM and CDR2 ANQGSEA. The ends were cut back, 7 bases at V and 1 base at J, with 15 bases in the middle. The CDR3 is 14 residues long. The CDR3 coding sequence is TGCAGCGCGACTGACCATGTTCGCACAGATACGCAGTATTTT. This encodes CSATDHVRTDTQYF.

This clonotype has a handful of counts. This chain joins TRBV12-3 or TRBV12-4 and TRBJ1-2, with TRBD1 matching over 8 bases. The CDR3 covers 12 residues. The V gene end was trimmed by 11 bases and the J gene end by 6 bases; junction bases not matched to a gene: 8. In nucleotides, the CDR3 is TGTGCCCTAGCAACAGGGGGACATGGCTACACCTTC. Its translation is CALATGGHGYTF.

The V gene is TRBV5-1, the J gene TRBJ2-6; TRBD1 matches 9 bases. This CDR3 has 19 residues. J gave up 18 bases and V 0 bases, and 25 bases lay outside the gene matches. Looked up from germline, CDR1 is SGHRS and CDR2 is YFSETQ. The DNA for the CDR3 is TGCGCCAGCAGCTTGGGTACAGGGGGCTCCCTCTCTGGGGCCAACGTCTGGACTTTC. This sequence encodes CASSLGTGGSLSGANVWTF.

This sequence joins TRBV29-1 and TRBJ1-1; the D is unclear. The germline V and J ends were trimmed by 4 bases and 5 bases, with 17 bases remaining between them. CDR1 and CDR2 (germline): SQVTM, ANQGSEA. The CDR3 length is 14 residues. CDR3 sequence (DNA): TGCAGCGTTGTGGGAGGGATTGAGATGACTGAAGCTTTCTTT. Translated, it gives CSVVGGIEMTEAFF.

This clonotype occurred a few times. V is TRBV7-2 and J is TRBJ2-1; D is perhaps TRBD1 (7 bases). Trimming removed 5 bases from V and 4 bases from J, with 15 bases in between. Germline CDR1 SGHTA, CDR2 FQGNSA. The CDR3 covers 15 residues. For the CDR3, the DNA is TGTGCCAGCAGCACCAGGACAGGAGGGTACAATGAGCAGTTCTTC. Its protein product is CASSTRTGGYNEQFF.

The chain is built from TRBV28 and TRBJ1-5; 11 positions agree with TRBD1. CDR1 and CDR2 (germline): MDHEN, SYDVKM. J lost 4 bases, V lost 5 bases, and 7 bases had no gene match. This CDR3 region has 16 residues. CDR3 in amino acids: CASSGYGTGGNQPQHF. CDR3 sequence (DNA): TGTGCCAGCAGTGGCTACGGGACAGGGGGAAATCAGCCCCAGCATTTT.

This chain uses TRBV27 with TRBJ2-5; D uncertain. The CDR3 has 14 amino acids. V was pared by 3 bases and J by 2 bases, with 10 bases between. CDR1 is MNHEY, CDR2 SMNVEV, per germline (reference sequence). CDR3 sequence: CASSFSGLQETQYF. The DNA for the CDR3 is TGTGCCAGCAGTTTCTCCGGGCTTCAAGAGACCCAGTACTTC.

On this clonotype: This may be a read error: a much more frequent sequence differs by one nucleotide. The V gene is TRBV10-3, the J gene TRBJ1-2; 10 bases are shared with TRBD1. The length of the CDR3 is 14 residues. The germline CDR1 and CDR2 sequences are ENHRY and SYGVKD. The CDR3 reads CVIGDRGQVGGYTF. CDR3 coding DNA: TGTGTCATCGGAGACAGGGGGCAGGTCGGGGGCTACACCTTC.

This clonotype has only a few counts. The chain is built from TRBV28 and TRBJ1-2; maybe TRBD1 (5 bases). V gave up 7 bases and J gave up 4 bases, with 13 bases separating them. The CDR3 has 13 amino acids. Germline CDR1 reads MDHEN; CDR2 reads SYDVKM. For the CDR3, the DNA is TGTGCCAGCATACCAGGGCGCGGCTATGGCTACACCTTC. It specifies CASIPGRGYGYTF.

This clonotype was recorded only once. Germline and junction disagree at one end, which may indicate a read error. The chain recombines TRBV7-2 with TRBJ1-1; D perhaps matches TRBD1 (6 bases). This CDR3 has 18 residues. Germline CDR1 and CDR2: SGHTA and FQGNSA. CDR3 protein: CANSPGGGWGGQFTEAFF. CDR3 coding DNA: TGTGCCAACAGCCCCGGCGGGGGGTGGGGGGGGCAATTCACTGAAGCTTTCTTT. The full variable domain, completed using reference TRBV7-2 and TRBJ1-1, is GAGVSQSPSNKVTEKGKDVELRCDPISGHTALYWYRQSLGQGLEFLIYFQGNSAPDKSGLPSDRFSAERTGGSVSTLTIQRTQQEDSAVYLCANSPGGGWGGQFTEAFFGQGTRLTVV.